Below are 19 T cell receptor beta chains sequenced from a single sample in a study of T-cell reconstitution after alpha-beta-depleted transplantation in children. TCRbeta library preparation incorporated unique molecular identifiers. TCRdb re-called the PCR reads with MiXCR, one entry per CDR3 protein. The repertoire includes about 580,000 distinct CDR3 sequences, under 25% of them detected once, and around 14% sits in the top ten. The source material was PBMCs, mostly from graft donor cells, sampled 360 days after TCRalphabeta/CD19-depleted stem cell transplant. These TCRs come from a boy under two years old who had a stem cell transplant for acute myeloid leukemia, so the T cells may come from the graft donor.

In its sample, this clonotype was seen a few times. The CDR3 protein is CASGSPQGLNTEAFF. CDR3 DNA: TGTGCCAGCGGTTCACCCCAGGGACTGAACACTGAAGCTTTCTTT. The chain has TRBV6-5 and TRBJ1-1; the D gene is possibly TRBD1 (5 bases). Looked up from germline, CDR1 is MNHEY and CDR2 is SVGAGI. V lost 8 bases to trimming and J lost 0 bases, with 16 bases between them. The length of the CDR3 is 15 residues.

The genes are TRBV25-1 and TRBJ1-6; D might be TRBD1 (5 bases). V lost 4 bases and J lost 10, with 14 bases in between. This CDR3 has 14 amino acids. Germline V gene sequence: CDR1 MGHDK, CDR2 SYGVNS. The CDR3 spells CASSAPSGNSPLHF. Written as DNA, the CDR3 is TGTGCCAGCAGTGCCCCCTCAGGGAACTCACCCCTCCACTTT.

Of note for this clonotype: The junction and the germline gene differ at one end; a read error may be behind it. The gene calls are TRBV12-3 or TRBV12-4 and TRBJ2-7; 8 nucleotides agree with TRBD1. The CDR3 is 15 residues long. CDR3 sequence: CASSPRRIDRGRFRF. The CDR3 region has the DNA TGTGCCAGCAGTCCCCGACGGATAGACAGGGGAAGATTTCGCTTC.

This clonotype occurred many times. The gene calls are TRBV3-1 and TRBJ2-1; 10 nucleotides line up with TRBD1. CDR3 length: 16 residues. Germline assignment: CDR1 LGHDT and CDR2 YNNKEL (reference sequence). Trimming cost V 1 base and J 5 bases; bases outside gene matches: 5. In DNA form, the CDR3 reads TGTGCCAGCAGCCAAGGAAGACAGGGGGCCCACAATGAGCAGTTCTTC. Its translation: CASSQGRQGAHNEQFF.

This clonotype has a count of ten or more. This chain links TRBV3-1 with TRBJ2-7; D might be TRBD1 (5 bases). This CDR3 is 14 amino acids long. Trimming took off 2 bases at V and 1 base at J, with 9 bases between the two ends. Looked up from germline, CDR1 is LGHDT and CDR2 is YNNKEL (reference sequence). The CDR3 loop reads CASSQNPGSYEQYF. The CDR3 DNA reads TGTGCCAGCAGCCAAAATCCAGGGTCCTACGAGCAGTACTTC.

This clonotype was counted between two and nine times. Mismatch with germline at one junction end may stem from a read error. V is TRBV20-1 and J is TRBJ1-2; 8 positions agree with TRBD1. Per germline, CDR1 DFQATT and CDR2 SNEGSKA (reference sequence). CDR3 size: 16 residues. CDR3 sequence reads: CCARDMQGAPPMGYTF. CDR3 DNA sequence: TGCTGTGCTAGAGATATGCAGGGGGCGCCCCCTATGGGCTACACCTTC.

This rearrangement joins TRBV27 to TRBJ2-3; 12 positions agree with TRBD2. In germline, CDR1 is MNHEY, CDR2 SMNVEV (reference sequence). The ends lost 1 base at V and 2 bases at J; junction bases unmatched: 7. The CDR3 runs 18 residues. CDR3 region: CASSLFLTSGGSTDTQYF. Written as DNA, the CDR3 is TGTGCCAGCAGTTTATTTCTAACTAGCGGGGGGTCCACAGATACGCAGTATTTT.

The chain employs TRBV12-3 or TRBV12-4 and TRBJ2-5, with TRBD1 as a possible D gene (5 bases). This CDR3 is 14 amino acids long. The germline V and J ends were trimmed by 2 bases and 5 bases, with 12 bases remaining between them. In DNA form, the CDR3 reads TGTGCCAGCAGTTTATCCGGACAAGGGGAGACCCAGTACTTC. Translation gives CASSLSGQGETQYF.

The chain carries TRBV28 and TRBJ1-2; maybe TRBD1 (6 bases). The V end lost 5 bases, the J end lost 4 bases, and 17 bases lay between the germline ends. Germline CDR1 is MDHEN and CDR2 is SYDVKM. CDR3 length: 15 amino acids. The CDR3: CASSEPQQGLYGYTF. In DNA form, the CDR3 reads TGTGCCAGCAGTGAACCCCAACAGGGCCTCTATGGCTACACCTTC.

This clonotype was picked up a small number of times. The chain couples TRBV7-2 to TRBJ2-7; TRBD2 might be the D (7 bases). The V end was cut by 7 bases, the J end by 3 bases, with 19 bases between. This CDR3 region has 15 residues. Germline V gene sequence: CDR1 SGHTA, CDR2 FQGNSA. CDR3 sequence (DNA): TGTGCCAGCACCCGGGCTGGCGGGGGCTACTACGAGCAGTACTTC. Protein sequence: CASTRAGGGYYEQYF.

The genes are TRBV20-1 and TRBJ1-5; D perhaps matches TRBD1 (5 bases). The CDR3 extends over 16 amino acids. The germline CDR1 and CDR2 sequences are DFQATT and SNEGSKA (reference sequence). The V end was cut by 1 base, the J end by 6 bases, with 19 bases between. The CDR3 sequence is CSARAEKRGGSQPQHF. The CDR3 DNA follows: TGCAGTGCTAGAGCGGAGAAGAGGGGTGGGAGTCAGCCCCAGCATTTT.

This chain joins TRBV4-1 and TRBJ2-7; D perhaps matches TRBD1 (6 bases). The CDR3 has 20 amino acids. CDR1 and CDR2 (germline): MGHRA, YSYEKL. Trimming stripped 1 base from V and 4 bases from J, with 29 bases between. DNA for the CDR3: TGCGCCAGCAGCCAAGCATTTCTGGCGGTGGGCCAGGGGCGAGGATACGAGCAGTACGTC. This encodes CASSQAFLAVGQGRGYEQYV.

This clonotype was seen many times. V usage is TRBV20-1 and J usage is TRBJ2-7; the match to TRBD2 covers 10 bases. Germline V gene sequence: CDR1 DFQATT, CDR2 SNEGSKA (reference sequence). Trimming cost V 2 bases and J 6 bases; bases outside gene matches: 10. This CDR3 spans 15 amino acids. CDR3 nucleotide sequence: TGCAGTGCTAGATACCGTAGCGGGGGGCCTGTCGAGCAGTACTTC. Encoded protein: CSARYRSGGPVEQYF.

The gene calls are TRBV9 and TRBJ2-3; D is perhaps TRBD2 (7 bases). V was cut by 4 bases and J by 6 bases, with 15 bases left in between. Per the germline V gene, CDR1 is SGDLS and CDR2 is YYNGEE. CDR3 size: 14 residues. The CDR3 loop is CASSPRGGLDTQYF. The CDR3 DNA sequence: TGTGCCAGCAGCCCGCGCGGGGGCCTGGATACGCAGTATTTT. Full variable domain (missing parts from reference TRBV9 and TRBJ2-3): DSGVTQTPKHLITATGQRVTLRCSPRSGDLSVYWYQQSLDQGLQFLIQYYNGEERAKGNILERFSAQQFPDLHSELNLSSLELGDSALYFCASSPRGGLDTQYFGPGTRLTVL.

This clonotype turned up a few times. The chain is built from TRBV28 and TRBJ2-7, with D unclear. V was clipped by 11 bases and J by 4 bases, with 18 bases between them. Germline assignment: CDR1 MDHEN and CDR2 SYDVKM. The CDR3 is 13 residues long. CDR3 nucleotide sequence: TGTGCCGCCAGCAAGGGAACACCTTACGAGCAGTACGTC. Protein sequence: CAASKGTPYEQYV.

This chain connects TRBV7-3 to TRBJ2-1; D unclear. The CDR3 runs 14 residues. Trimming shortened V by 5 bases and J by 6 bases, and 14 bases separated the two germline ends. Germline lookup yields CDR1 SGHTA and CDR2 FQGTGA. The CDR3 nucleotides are TGTGCCAGCAGCACTAAGGAGCCTTTCAATGAGCAGTTCTTC. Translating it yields CASSTKEPFNEQFF.

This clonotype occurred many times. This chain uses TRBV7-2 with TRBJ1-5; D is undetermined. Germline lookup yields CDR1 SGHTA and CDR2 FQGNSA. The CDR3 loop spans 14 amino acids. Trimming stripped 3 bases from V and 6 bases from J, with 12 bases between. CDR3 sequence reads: CASSLQAPSQPQHF. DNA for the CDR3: TGTGCCAGCAGCTTGCAGGCGCCGAGTCAGCCCCAGCATTTT.

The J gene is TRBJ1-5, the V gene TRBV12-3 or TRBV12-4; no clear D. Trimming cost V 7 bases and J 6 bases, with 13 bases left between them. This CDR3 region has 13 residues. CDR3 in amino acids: CASTLSAAQPQHF. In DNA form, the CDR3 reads TGTGCCAGCACCCTTAGCGCGGCTCAGCCCCAGCATTTT.

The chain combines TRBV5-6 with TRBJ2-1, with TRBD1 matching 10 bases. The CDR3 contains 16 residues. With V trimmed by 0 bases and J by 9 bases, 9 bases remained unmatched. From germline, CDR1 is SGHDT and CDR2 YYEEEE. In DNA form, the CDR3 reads TGTGCCAGCAGCTTGGCGTTCGGACAGGGGGGGAGTGAGCAGTTCTTC. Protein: CASSLAFGQGGSEQFF.